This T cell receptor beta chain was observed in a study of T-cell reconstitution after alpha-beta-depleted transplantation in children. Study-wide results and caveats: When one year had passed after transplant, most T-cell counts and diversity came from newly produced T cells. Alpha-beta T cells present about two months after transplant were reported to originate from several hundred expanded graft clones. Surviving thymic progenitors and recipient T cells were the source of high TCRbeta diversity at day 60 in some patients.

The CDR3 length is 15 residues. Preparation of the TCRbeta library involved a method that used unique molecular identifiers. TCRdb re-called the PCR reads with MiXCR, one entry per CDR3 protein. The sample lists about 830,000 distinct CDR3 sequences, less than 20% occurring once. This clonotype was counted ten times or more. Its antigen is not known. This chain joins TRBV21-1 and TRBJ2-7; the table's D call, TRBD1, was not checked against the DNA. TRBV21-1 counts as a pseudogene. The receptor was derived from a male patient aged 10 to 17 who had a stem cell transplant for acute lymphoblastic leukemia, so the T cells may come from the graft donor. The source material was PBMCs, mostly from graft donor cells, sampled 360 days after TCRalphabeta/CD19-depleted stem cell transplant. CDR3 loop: CASSNRRDGQYEQYF. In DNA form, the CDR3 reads TGTGCCAGCAGCAACCGCCGGGACGGGCAATACGAGCAGTACTTC.